This TCR beta chain derives from a study of blood T cell repertoires in COVID-19. This table comes from immunoSEQ multiplex PCR, and its TCRdb copy is limited to in-frame clones, with some not included. Of around 150,000 clones in the sample, about 80% were seen once. Per germline, CDR1 SNHLY and CDR2 FYNNEI. V was pared by 5 bases and J by 5 bases, with 10 bases of the junction left unmatched. The CDR3 runs 15 residues. The gene calls are TRBV2 and TRBJ2-5; 8 nucleotides match TRBD2. The sequenced material came from peripheral blood. The receptor was derived from a woman aged 40 to 50 with COVID-19, enrolled during active disease. The CDR3: CASSPGGLQRETQYF. Written as DNA, the CDR3 is TGTGCCAGCAGTCCGGGAGGGCTTCAGAGGGAGACCCAGTACTTC.